Listed below are T cell receptor beta chains from one sample, sequenced in a study of blood T cell repertoires in COVID-19. Profiled with immunoSEQ multiplex PCR; TCRdb holds only in-frame clones, not every one. The repertoire includes about 350,000 clones, roughly nine tenths of them detected once, and roughly 3.9% sits in the top ten. Source material: peripheral blood. All receptors derive from a woman aged 55-69 years with COVID-19, enrolled during active disease. CDR3s include the opening cysteine and the closing phenylalanine or tryptophan. The order of the fields is V gene, J gene, D gene, CDR3 protein, CDR3 DNA. A D gene is named only where the DNA matches it firmly.

TRBV28	TRBJ2-3	TRBD2	CASSSILAGGDEPTDTQYF	TGTGCCAGCAGTTCGATCCTAGCGGGGGGGGACGAACCCACAGATACGCAGTATTTT
TRBV18	TRBJ1-2	.	CASSPQTGTGYGYTF	TGTGCCAGCTCACCCCAAACAGGGACGGGCTATGGCTACACCTTC
TRBV9	TRBJ2-3	TRBD2	CASSVGLAGGGTDTQYF	TGTGCCAGCAGCGTTGGACTAGCGGGGGGAGGCACAGATACGCAGTATTTT
TRBV7-9	TRBJ1-5	TRBD1	CASSLADRANQPQHF	TGTGCCAGCAGCTTAGCAGACAGGGCTAATCAGCCCCAGCATTTT
TRBV24-1	TRBJ2-3	.	CATSVGGSTDTQYF	TGTGCCACCAGTGTCGGGGGTAGCACAGATACGCAGTATTTT
TRBV19	TRBJ1-6	.	CASSILRSGNSPLHF	TGTGCCAGTAGTATATTGAGAAGCGGCAATTCACCCCTCCACTTT
TRBV6-6	TRBJ1-2	TRBD1	CASSYSAGGSNDYTF	TGTGCCAGCAGTTACTCTGCAGGGGGCTCCAATGACTACACCTTC
TRBV18	TRBJ1-1	.	CASSPNRAAMNTEAFF	TGTGCCAGCTCACCGAACAGGGCAGCGATGAACACTGAAGCTTTCTTT
TRBV9	TRBJ2-1	TRBD2	CASSVERGGSKQFF	TGTGCCAGCAGCGTAGAGCGGGGGGGCAGTAAGCAGTTCTTC
TRBV27	TRBJ1-5	.	CASSLRRGGQPQHF	TGTGCCAGCAGTTTACGTCGGGGGGGACAGCCCCAGCATTTT
TRBV7-3	TRBJ2-3	TRBD2	CASSKTSALGTDTQYF	TGTGCCAGCAGCAAAACTAGCGCCCTCGGCACAGATACGCAGTATTTT
TRBV6-5	TRBJ2-7	TRBD1	CASSYSGTDSYEQYF	TGTGCCAGCAGTTACTCAGGGACAGACTCCTACGAGCAGTACTTC
TRBV5-8	TRBJ1-3	.	CASRLPSGNTIYF	TGTGCCAGCAGACTCCCGTCTGGAAACACCATATATTTT
TRBV18	TRBJ1-1	TRBD1	CASSPTTGGSTEAFF	TGTGCCAGCTCACCTACGACAGGGGGGAGCACTGAAGCTTTCTTT
TRBV5-1	TRBJ2-3	TRBD2	CASSLSPGGNTDTQYF	TGCGCCAGCAGCTTGAGTCCGGGGGGGAACACAGATACGCAGTATTTT
TRBV3-1/TRBV3-2	TRBJ2-7	.	CASSQVRDYEQYF	TGTGCCAGCAGCCAAGTAAGAGACTACGAGCAGTACTTC
TRBV30	TRBJ1-2	.	CACQIGPKQGPYGYTF	TGTGCCTGCCAAATCGGCCCAAAGCAGGGCCCCTATGGCTACACCTTC
TRBV6-5	TRBJ1-5	.	CASSYSEDSNQPQHF	TGTGCCAGCAGTTACTCGGAGGATAGCAATCAGCCCCAGCATTTT
TRBV11-2	TRBJ1-1	TRBD1	CASSPIRGSTTEAFF	TGTGCCAGCAGTCCAATCAGGGGGAGTACCACTGAAGCTTTCTTT
TRBV7-3	TRBJ2-5	.	CASSPRGGTQYF	TGTGCCAGCAGCCCGAGGGGGGGGACCCAGTACTTC
TRBV11-2	TRBJ1-2	TRBD1	CASIKTGEPNYGYTF	TGTGCCAGTATTAAGACAGGGGAGCCTAACTATGGCTACACCTTC
TRBV25-1	TRBJ2-7	TRBD1	CASSADRGVPYEQYF	TGTGCCAGCAGTGCTGACAGGGGAGTCCCCTACGAGCAGTACTTC
TRBV28	TRBJ1-5	.	CASKKGDRANQPQHF	TGTGCCAGCAAGAAGGGAGATAGGGCTAATCAGCCCCAGCATTTT
TRBV6-1	TRBJ1-2	TRBD1	CASSEDRAFYGYTF	TGTGCCAGCAGTGAGGACAGGGCGTTCTATGGCTACACCTTC